These 6 T cell receptor beta chains were sequenced from one sample in a study of cytomegalovirus exposure and HLA in healthy donors. Method: immunoSEQ multiplex PCR; TCRdb's copy keeps in-frame clones and lacks some. The sample has about 140,000 clones; 70% to 90% are singletons. Specimen: PBMCs. Every receptor here comes from a man aged 18 to 29 in good health and CMV-seronegative.

The gene calls are TRBV6-1 and TRBJ2-3; TRBD2 matches 7 bases. V dropped 1 base and J dropped 3; count of bases not matched to a gene: 1. This CDR3 is built from 14 residues. Germline CDR1 is MNHNS and CDR2 is SASEGT. The CDR3 sequence is CASSEGGGTDTQYF. The CDR3 DNA reads as TGTGCCAGCAGTGAAGGGGGGGGGACAGATACGCAGTATTTT.

This chain uses TRBV10-3 with TRBJ2-1; 14 nucleotides agree with TRBD2. Trimming cost V 6 bases and J 6 bases; bases outside gene matches: 4. This CDR3 region has 15 residues. Germline assignment: CDR1 ENHRY and CDR2 SYGVKD. CDR3 coding DNA: TGTGCCATCAGGGGGGGACTAGCGGGAGCCAATGAGCAGTTCTTC. Its translation is CAIRGGLAGANEQFF.

This clone was recorded only once. The chain is built from TRBV15 and TRBJ1-1; D gene ambiguous. Germline CDR1 LNHNV, CDR2 YYDKDF (reference sequence). The CDR3 is 13 amino acids. V was shortened by 4 bases and J by 1 base, with 7 bases between the two germline ends. The CDR3 DNA reads as TGTGCCACCAGCATAACAGCGAACACTGAAGCTTTCTTT. Translation gives CATSITANTEAFF.

This clone has just one count. Here the CDR3 reads CASSLTGGSYEQYF. CDR3 sequence (DNA): TGTGCCAGCAGCCTTACGGGGGGATCCTACGAGCAGTACTTC. The chain uses TRBV7-9 and TRBJ2-7, with TRBD2 matching over 7 bases. This CDR3 is 14 amino acids long. With V trimmed by 5 bases and J by 1 base, 5 bases remained unmatched. Germline CDR1 SEHNR, CDR2 FQNEAQ (reference sequence).

V and J are TRBV7-9 and TRBJ2-7, with 7 bases lining up with TRBD1. The V and J ends lost 4 bases and 1 base, in that order; junction bases with no gene match: 4. The V gene's germline CDR1 is SEHNR and CDR2 FQNEAQ (reference sequence). This CDR3 contains 14 residues. The CDR3 bases are TGTGCCAGCAGCTATCTGACAGGGTCCTACGAGCAGTACTTC. Residues: CASSYLTGSYEQYF.

This chain links TRBV28 with TRBJ1-5, with D unclear. Germline V CDR1 and CDR2: MDHEN, SYDVKM. Trimming took 1 base from V and 5 from J, leaving 6 bases between them. The CDR3 spans 13 residues. The CDR3 here is CASSLFRDQPQHF. As DNA, the CDR3 is TGTGCCAGCAGTTTATTCCGGGATCAGCCCCAGCATTTT.